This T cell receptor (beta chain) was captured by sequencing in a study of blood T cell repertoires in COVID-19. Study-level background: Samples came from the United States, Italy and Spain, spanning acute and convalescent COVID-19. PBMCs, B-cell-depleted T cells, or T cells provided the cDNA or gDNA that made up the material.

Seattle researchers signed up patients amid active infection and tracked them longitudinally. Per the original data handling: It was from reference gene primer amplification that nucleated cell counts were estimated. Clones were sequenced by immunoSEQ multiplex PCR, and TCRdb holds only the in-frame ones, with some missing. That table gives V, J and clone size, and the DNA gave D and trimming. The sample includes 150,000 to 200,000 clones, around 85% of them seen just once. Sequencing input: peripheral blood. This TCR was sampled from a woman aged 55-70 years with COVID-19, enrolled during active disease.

Written as DNA, the CDR3 is TGTGCCAGTAGTATGACTTCGCCGACCTCGTTTACCGGCTACACCTTC. Translating it yields CASSMTSPTSFTGYTF. The rearrangement links TRBV19 to TRBJ1-2; D gene ambiguous. With 3 bases removed from V and 8 bases from J, the gap between germline ends came to 22 bases. The CDR3 totals 16 residues. Germline CDR1 and CDR2: LNHDA and SQIVND (reference sequence).